This TCR beta chain was profiled in a study of blood T cell repertoires in COVID-19. Study-level background: Samples of COVID-19 (acute and convalescent) were obtained from the United States, Italy and Spain. In each case, the material was cDNA or gDNA derived from T cells, B-cell-depleted T cells, or PBMCs.

Per the study methods: By means of reference gene primer amplification, nucleated cell counts were estimated. Generated by immunoSEQ multiplex PCR, the TCRdb table keeps only in-frame clones and is missing some. The D gene and trimming were derived from the DNA, and the V and J assignments and clone size from that table. The top ten clones hold about 3.1% of a sample with 200,000 to 250,000 clones, approximately 83% of them seen once. The receptor comes from a woman younger than 45 who had recovered from COVID-19. The sequenced sample consisted of peripheral blood.

The DNA of the CDR3 is TGTGCCAGCTCACCGCGGGGGCCCACCTACGAGCAGTACTTC. Residues: CASSPRGPTYEQYF. The V gene is TRBV18, the J gene TRBJ2-7; maybe TRBD2 (7 bases). The CDR3 is 14 residues long. Germline loops: CDR1 KGHSH, CDR2 LQKENI. The germline V and J ends were trimmed by 3 bases and 2 bases, with 11 bases remaining between them.